The clone carrying this T cell receptor (beta chain) was counted at least ten times. The data are from a study of low-dose radiotherapy and immunotherapy resistance in tumors. Study summary: It was 1 Gy per fraction every two weeks that Cohort 2 received, adding up to 13 Gy over 26 weeks. Every six weeks patients received intravenous ipilimumab 1 mg/kg, and every two weeks they received intravenous nivolumab 240 mg. One day prior to radiation and immunotherapy, intravenous cyclophosphamide at 200 mg/m2 was given, repeated every two weeks.

Time point meaning: before trial treatment. Looked up from germline, CDR1 is SGHNT and CDR2 is YYREEE (reference sequence). The CDR3 is 16 residues long. J gave up 5 bases and V 0 bases, and 8 bases lay outside the gene matches. Gene-specific TRAV and TRBV primers were used for first-strand cDNA, covering alpha and beta chains. With a constant-region primer and a V-primer adapter, TCRs were subjected to approximately 18 PCR cycles of amplification. Isolated mRNA underwent amplification by in vitro transcription. TCRdb used MiXCR to reprocess the reads, holding one entry per CDR3 protein. The sample has tens of thousands of distinct CDR3 sequences, around 27% seen once.

This sequence originates from a male donor with rectosigmoid adenocarcinoma. Sequencing used PBMCs, obtained before treatment. V and J are TRBV5-4 and TRBJ2-5; 9 bases map to TRBD2. CDR3 coding DNA: TGTGCCAGCAGCTTGGGGGATAGCGGGGGATTCGAGACCCAGTACTTC. Amino acids: CASSLGDSGGFETQYF.